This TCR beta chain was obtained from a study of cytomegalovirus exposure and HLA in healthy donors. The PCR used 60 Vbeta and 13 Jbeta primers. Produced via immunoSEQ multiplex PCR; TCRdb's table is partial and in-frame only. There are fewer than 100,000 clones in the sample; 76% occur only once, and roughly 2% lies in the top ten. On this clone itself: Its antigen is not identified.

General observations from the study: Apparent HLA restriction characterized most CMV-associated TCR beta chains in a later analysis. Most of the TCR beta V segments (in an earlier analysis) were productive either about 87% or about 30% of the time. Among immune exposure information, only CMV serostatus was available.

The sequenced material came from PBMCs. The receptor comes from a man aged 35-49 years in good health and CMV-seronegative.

The CDR3 loop is CASSATGFNNEQFF. The CDR3 bases are TGTGCCAGCAGCGCTACAGGATTTAACAATGAGCAGTTCTTC. The rearrangement uses TRBV9 and TRBJ2-1, with a possible D match to TRBD1 (5 bases). The germline V and J ends were trimmed by 3 bases and 5 bases, with 12 bases remaining between them. This CDR3 has 14 amino acids. Germline V gene sequence: CDR1 SGDLS, CDR2 YYNGEE.